Below, 32 T cell receptor beta chains from the same sample are listed, as sequenced in a study of shared clonotypes between healthy human individuals (dated by TCRdb to about 2020). Library preparation was by the immunoSEQ multiplex PCR assay. TCRdb mirrors the immuneACCESS table, restricted to in-frame sequences. Some clones are absent from its copies; in checked studies, under half trace to an unresolved V gene, and the reason for the others is unknown. Here the sample has about 450,000 clones; 79% occur a single time. The leading ten clones occupy 9.5% to 15% of the sample. What was sequenced was PBMCs. These receptor sequences come from a middle-aged woman in good health. Some clones in this sample may be carry-over from other donors' samples.

This chain uses TRBV28 with TRBJ2-7; 9 bases map to TRBD1. Germline CDR1 MDHEN, CDR2 SYDVKM. The CDR3 has 15 amino acids. The junction had 7 bases not matched to a gene; V was cut back by 7 bases and J by 0 bases. CDR3 DNA: TGTGCCAGCAACCGCCGACAGGGGGGCTCCTACGAGCAGTACTTC. Its protein product is CASNRRQGGSYEQYF.

This clone has more than one count but fewer than ten. The chain is built from TRBV9 and TRBJ2-3; D ambiguous. Trimming left V 0 bases short and J 11 bases short, with 19 bases between. This CDR3 comprises 15 residues. The germline V gene has CDR1 SGDLS and CDR2 YYNGEE. The CDR3: CASSVALESRVEQYF. The CDR3 bases are TGTGCCAGCAGCGTAGCTTTGGAGTCACGGGTCGAGCAGTATTTT.

The CDR3 DNA sequence: TGTGCCAGCAGCTTAGTGCGGGGGCCCCTCCACTTT. The encoded protein is CASSLVRGPLHF. This chain uses TRBV7-8 with TRBJ1-6; TRBD1 might be the D (5 bases). V was clipped by 1 base and J by 13 bases, with 8 bases between them. Germline V gene sequence: CDR1 SGHVS, CDR2 FQNEAQ. The CDR3 spans 12 residues.

The chain has TRBV6-1 and TRBJ2-7; maybe TRBD2 (5 bases). Germline lookup yields CDR1 MNHNS and CDR2 SASEGT. The germline V and J ends were trimmed by 7 bases and 0 bases, with 13 bases remaining between them. The CDR3 has 14 amino acids. Here the CDR3 DNA reads TGTGCCAGCACGGGGAGCCTTAGCTCCTACGAGCAGTACTTC. The encoded protein is CASTGSLSSYEQYF.

The V call is TRBV6-4, the J call TRBJ2-1; the D gene could be TRBD1 or TRBD2 (6 bases each). Looked up from germline, CDR1 is MRHNA and CDR2 is SNTAGT. The CDR3 is made up of 13 amino acids. V shed 7 bases and J shed 4 bases, with 11 bases lying between them. The CDR3 is CASKGGPYNEQFF. Written as DNA, the CDR3 is TGTGCCAGCAAAGGGGGGCCTTACAATGAGCAGTTCTTC.

This chain uses TRBV6-1 with TRBJ2-7, with 7 bases fitting TRBD1. The germline CDR1 and CDR2 sequences are MNHNS and SASEGT. The junction had 11 bases not matched to a gene; V was cut back by 2 bases and J by 1 base. The CDR3 is 17 amino acids. CDR3 bases: TGTGCCAGCAGTGAAAGAGTAAAGGGGGCGGGTTCCTACGAGCAGTACTTC. This encodes CASSERVKGAGSYEQYF.

Details on this clone: This same CDR3 is encoded by further DNA sequences in the sample. This chain connects TRBV5-1 to TRBJ2-5, with D possibly being TRBD2 (5 bases). This CDR3 has 14 residues. Per the germline V gene, CDR1 is SGHRS and CDR2 is YFSETQ. The V end was cut by 2 bases, the J end by 2 bases, with 10 bases between. CDR3 nucleotide sequence: TGCGCCAGCAGCTTTGGGAGCGGACAAGAGACCCAGTACTTC. It translates to CASSFGSGQETQYF.

For this clone: The identical CDR3 is also encoded by other nucleotide sequences in the sample. J is TRBJ2-1 and V is TRBV5-4; TRBD2 aligns across 12 bases. Germline V gene sequence: CDR1 SGHNT, CDR2 YYREEE (reference sequence). J gave up 4 bases and V 3 bases, and 2 bases lay outside the gene matches. The CDR3 extends over 15 amino acids. As DNA, the CDR3 is TGTGCCAGCAGCTCGGGACTAGCGGGTTACAATGAGCAGTTCTTC. Its protein product is CASSSGLAGYNEQFF.

The rearrangement links TRBV11-2 to TRBJ2-5; TRBD2 is a possible D gene (6 bases). CDR1 and CDR2 (germline): SGHAT, FQNNGV. The CDR3 length is 15 residues. V was trimmed by 1 base and J by 5 bases, leaving 14 bases between them. CDR3 in amino acids: CASSLVAGSGETQYF. In nucleotides, the CDR3 is TGTGCCAGCAGCTTAGTGGCCGGGAGTGGGGAGACCCAGTACTTC.

The chain recombines TRBV5-4 with TRBJ2-3; 8 nucleotides align to TRBD2. V gave up 5 bases and J gave up 0 bases; unmatched junction bases: 5. Germline-derived CDR1 and CDR2 are SGHNT and YYREEE (reference sequence). The CDR3 consists of 15 residues. CDR3 sequence reads: CASRGREESTDTQYF. CDR3 nucleotides: TGTGCCAGCAGAGGGCGGGAGGAGAGCACAGATACGCAGTATTTT.

This clone is a singleton in its sample. V gene TRBV4-3 combines with J gene TRBJ1-4; D not resolved. The CDR3 covers 15 residues. Germline V gives CDR1 LGHNA, CDR2 YSLEER. Trimming removed 1 base from V and 8 bases from J, with 14 bases in between. The CDR3 region is CASSQGRTQGEKLFF. In DNA, the CDR3 is TGCGCCAGCAGCCAAGGTAGGACGCAAGGCGAAAAACTGTTTTTT.

Only a few counts were recorded for this clone. The J gene is TRBJ2-7, the V gene TRBV5-1, with no clear D. V was clipped by 1 base and J by 6 bases, with 14 bases between them. CDR3 length: 14 amino acids. Germline CDR1 reads SGHRS; CDR2 reads YFSETQ. The CDR3: CASSLSVSAREQYF. The CDR3 bases are TGCGCCAGCAGCTTGTCAGTCTCAGCCCGCGAGCAGTACTTC.

This rearrangement joins TRBV18 to TRBJ2-3; a weak D match, TRBD1 (6 bases). Germline V lookup: CDR1 KGHSH, CDR2 LQKENI. V shed 2 bases and J shed 5 bases, with 11 bases lying between them. CDR3 length: 14 amino acids. CDR3 coding DNA: TGTGCCAGCTCACCAGGGGGCCTGGGAGATACGCAGTATTTT. Protein sequence: CASSPGGLGDTQYF.

V is TRBV4-2 and J is TRBJ2-2; 9 positions match TRBD2. Germline lookup yields CDR1 LGHNA and CDR2 YNFKEQ. This CDR3 spans 16 amino acids. The ends lost 4 bases at V and 0 bases at J; junction bases unmatched: 3. CDR3 protein: CASSPIAGANTGELFF. DNA for the CDR3: TGTGCCAGCAGCCCCATAGCGGGAGCGAACACCGGGGAGCTGTTTTTT.

This chain connects TRBV5-5 to TRBJ2-1, with D maybe TRBD2 (5 bases). The germline CDR1 and CDR2 sequences are SGHKS and YYEKEE (reference sequence). The CDR3 spans 15 residues. The V end was cut by 0 bases, the J end by 1 base, with 8 bases between. CDR3: CASSLGGISYNEQFF. Here the CDR3 DNA reads TGTGCCAGCAGCTTGGGAGGGATATCCTACAATGAGCAGTTCTTC.

V usage is TRBV18 and J usage is TRBJ2-5, with TRBD2 matching over 10 bases. Germline lookup yields CDR1 KGHSH and CDR2 LQKENI. J lost 7 bases, V lost 2 bases, and 13 bases had no gene match. The CDR3 consists of 17 residues. CDR3 nucleotide sequence: TGTGCCAGCTCACCAGCTGTCGCTAGCGGGAGTGGAGGGACCCAGTACTTC. The encoded protein is CASSPAVASGSGGTQYF.

This clone came up many times. Here the CDR3 reads CASSESSVTNEQFF. Here the CDR3 DNA reads TGCGCCAGCAGTGAGTCTAGCGTTACGAATGAGCAGTTCTTC. J is TRBJ2-1 and V is TRBV10-1, with a tentative D call TRBD2 (5 bases). The CDR3 extends over 14 amino acids. Germline-derived CDR1 and CDR2 are WNHNN and SYGVQD (reference sequence). The V end lost 0 bases, the J end lost 7 bases, and 10 bases lay between the germline ends.

This chain joins TRBV2 and TRBJ1-1; possibly TRBD1 for D (5 bases). CDR3 length: 12 amino acids. Trimming took off 3 bases at V and 8 bases at J, with 10 bases between the two ends. Germline V gene data show CDR1 as SNHLY and CDR2 as FYNNEI. The chain's CDR3 is CASSEGQVEAFF. DNA of the CDR3: TGTGCCAGCAGTGAGGGGCAAGTCGAAGCTTTCTTT.

This clone is a singleton in its sample. CDR3 sequence: CASSSRSLLAASSYNEQFF. CDR3 DNA: TGTGCCAGCAGCTCCCGTTCCTTACTAGCGGCAAGCTCCTACAATGAGCAGTTCTTC. The chain carries TRBV7-2 and TRBJ2-1; 8 nucleotides match TRBD2. The CDR3 covers 19 residues. Germline lookup yields CDR1 SGHTA and CDR2 FQGNSA. With 4 bases clipped from V and 0 bases from J, the junction kept 14 bases outside the gene matches.

As to this clone: The germline gene is not matched at one end of the junction; a read error may be the cause. The V gene is TRBV30, the J gene TRBJ2-7; 10 bases align to TRBD1. Germline loops: CDR1 GTSNPN, CDR2 SVGIG (reference sequence). The CDR3 consists of 14 residues. CDR3 coding DNA: TGTGCCCGGAGTGTAGGACAGGGGGGCTACGAGCAGTACTTC. Residues: CARSVGQGGYEQYF.

This sequence joins TRBV5-3 and TRBJ2-7; D is unresolved. TRBV5-3 is given ORF status, its function remaining uncertain. This CDR3 is 13 amino acids long. V was pared by 0 bases and J by 4 bases, with 8 bases between. The CDR3 sequence: CARSLASQYEQYF. The CDR3 nucleotides are TGTGCCAGAAGCTTGGCGTCCCAATACGAGCAGTACTTC.

This clone came up many times. In DNA form, the CDR3 reads TGTGCCAGCAGCTTTGAGGGGGCATTCTGGAATCAGCCCCAGCATTTT. Translated: CASSFEGAFWNQPQHF. The genes are TRBV5-5 and TRBJ1-5; TRBD1 agrees at 7 bases. Germline CDR1 is SGHKS and CDR2 is YYEKEE (reference sequence). V lost 2 bases to trimming and J lost 4 bases; unmatched junction nucleotides: 9. The CDR3 loop spans 16 amino acids.

About this clone: Just one base apart from a much larger clone, this may be a read error. The sample has other DNA sequences that encode this CDR3 too. V gene TRBV7-3 combines with J gene TRBJ2-5, with 8 bases identical to TRBD1. Per the germline V gene, CDR1 is SGHTA and CDR2 is FQGTGA. The CDR3 runs 13 residues. J was trimmed by 4 bases and V by 6 bases; bases with no gene match: 4. The CDR3 bases are TGTGCCAGCAGTCCTGGACAGGGAGAGACCCAGTACTTC. Translating it yields CASSPGQGETQYF.

Worth noting for this clone: This likely came from a read error, as a far larger clone is one base away. Other DNA sequences of this sample code for an identical CDR3. This sequence joins TRBV11-2 and TRBJ2-1; D is possibly TRBD2 (6 bases). The CDR3 consists of 13 residues. Germline lookup yields CDR1 SGHAT and CDR2 FQNNGV. The V and J ends lost 5 bases and 7 bases respectively, with 12 bases between them. The CDR3 protein is CASSRGYVNEQFF. The CDR3 region has the DNA TGTGCCAGCAGCCGGGGGTACGTGAATGAGCAGTTCTTC.

V is TRBV27 and J is TRBJ1-4; D might be TRBD1 (5 bases). Trimming stripped 1 base from V and 0 bases from J, with 9 bases between. CDR1 and CDR2 (germline): MNHEY, SMNVEV (reference sequence). CDR3 length: 16 residues. CDR3 DNA: TGTGCCAGCAGTTTATGGGGAGGGGCAACTAATGAAAAACTGTTTTTT. Translation gives CASSLWGGATNEKLFF. The variable domain in full, with the rest retrieved from reference TRBV27 and TRBJ1-4, is EAQVTQNPRYLITVTGKKLTVTCSQNMNHEYMSWYRQDPGLGLRQIYYSMNVEVTDKGDVPEGYKVSRKEKRNFPLILESPSPNQTSLYFCASSLWGGATNEKLFFGSGTQLSVL.

The chain carries TRBV5-6 and TRBJ1-3; 11 positions match TRBD1. V lost 0 bases, J lost 2 bases, and 7 bases stayed unmatched. This CDR3 spans 18 amino acids. Germline values: CDR1 SGHDT, CDR2 YYEEEE. CDR3 DNA: TGTGCCAGCAGCTTGGGAATCGGACAGGGGGCTACTGGAAACACCATATATTTT. Protein product: CASSLGIGQGATGNTIYF.

Details on this clone: The junction and the germline gene differ at one end; a read error may be behind it. The same CDR3 arises from other DNA sequences in this sample as well. This chain connects TRBV2 to TRBJ2-2, with 10 bases identical to TRBD1. Germline CDR1 reads SNHLY; CDR2 reads FYNNEI. This CDR3 has 16 residues. This CDR3 is CASSGTGVGPTGELFF. CDR3 in DNA: TGCGCCAGCTCCGGGACAGGGGTCGGTCCCACCGGGGAGCTGTTTTTT.

V usage is TRBV27 and J usage is TRBJ2-4; 7 nucleotides align to TRBD1. Looked up from germline, CDR1 is MNHEY and CDR2 is SMNVEV (reference sequence). The CDR3 has 17 residues. V lost 5 bases to trimming and J lost 1 base; unmatched junction nucleotides: 11. The CDR3: CASSTPTGAMAKNIQYF. CDR3 DNA sequence: TGTGCCAGCAGTACTCCCACAGGGGCGATGGCCAAAAACATTCAGTACTTC.

The CDR3 nucleotides are TGTGCCAGCAGTGAAAGCTATCACGAGCAGTACTTC. This codes for CASSESYHEQYF. The chain joins TRBV2 to TRBJ2-7, with no clear D. Germline lookup yields CDR1 SNHLY and CDR2 FYNNEI. The CDR3 extends over 12 amino acids. V lost 2 bases to trimming and J lost 5 bases, with 7 bases between them.

V and J are TRBV5-1 and TRBJ2-2, with no clear D. This CDR3 region has 13 residues. V lost 0 bases to trimming and J lost 7 bases, with 7 bases between them. The germline V gene has CDR1 SGHRS and CDR2 YFSETQ. The DNA of the CDR3 is TGCGCCAGCAGCTTGGACCTTGGCGGGGAGCTGTTTTTT. Its protein is CASSLDLGGELFF.

V is TRBV19 and J is TRBJ1-4, with 8 bases identical to TRBD1. Germline V gene data show CDR1 as LNHDA and CDR2 as SQIVND (reference sequence). CDR3 length: 14 residues. J gave up 4 bases and V 5 bases, and 3 bases lay outside the gene matches. The CDR3 region is CASSWTGYNEKLFF. The CDR3 DNA is TGTGCCAGTAGTTGGACAGGGTATAATGAAAAACTGTTTTTT.

To note about this clone: A read error may explain this, as a much larger clone is one base away. At the DNA level, this CDR3 is encoded by other sequences in the same sample as well. V and J are TRBV11-1 and TRBJ2-7; maybe TRBD1 (6 bases). The germline gives CDR1 SGHAT, CDR2 FQDESV (reference sequence). The length of the CDR3 is 16 residues. CDR3 DNA: TGTGCCAGCAGCTTAGCCAGGGGCCCAAGCTCCTACGAACAGTACTTC. This encodes CASSLARGPSSYEQYF.